Following are 15 T cell receptor beta chains from one sample sequenced in a study of blood T cell repertoires in COVID-19. Repertoires were generated with immunoSEQ multiplex PCR, while TCRdb's copy carries only in-frame clones and drops some. The sample has tens of thousands of clones; approximately 88% are singletons. Sequenced input: peripheral blood. These receptors were obtained from a man older than 75 with active or convalescent COVID-19.

The chain joins TRBV7-2 to TRBJ2-7; TRBD2 agrees at 11 bases. The CDR3 covers 17 residues. Losses at the gene ends were 2 bases for V and 4 bases for J; bases not matched to a gene: 10. Germline CDR1 is SGHTA and CDR2 is FQGNSA. The CDR3 sequence: CASSLFPSGRYRYEQYF. In nucleotides, the CDR3 is TGTGCCAGCAGCTTATTTCCTAGCGGGAGGTACCGGTACGAGCAGTACTTC.

In regard to this clone: Other DNA sequences of this sample code for an identical CDR3. The rearrangement joins TRBV6-2 or TRBV6-3 to TRBJ2-7; tentatively, D is TRBD1 (5 bases). The V end was cut by 4 bases, the J end by 3 bases, with 7 bases between. The germline CDR1 and CDR2 sequences are MNHEY and SVGEGT. The CDR3 is 12 amino acids. The CDR3 DNA is TGTGCCAGCAGTTCCCAGGGCTACGAGCAGTACTTC. Protein: CASSSQGYEQYF.

The chain uses TRBV3-1 (or the pseudogene TRBV3-2) and TRBJ1-6; TRBD1 matches at 7 bases. J gave up 7 bases and V 4 bases, and 10 bases lay outside the gene matches. Germline V gives CDR1 LGHDT, CDR2 YNNKEL (reference sequence). This CDR3 is built from 16 residues. CDR3 sequence: CASSLQKTGKNSPLHF. The CDR3, as DNA: TGTGCCAGCAGCCTCCAAAAGACAGGGAAAAATTCACCCCTCCACTTT.

This clone was observed a handful of times. Other DNA sequences within the sample encode an identical CDR3. This sequence joins TRBV7-2 and TRBJ1-5; 7 bases fit TRBD1. V was pared by 1 base and J by 4 bases, with 1 base of the junction left unmatched. Germline assignment: CDR1 SGHTA and CDR2 FQGNSA. This CDR3 spans 14 amino acids. CDR3 bases: TGTGCCAGCAGCTTAGACAGGGGAAATCAGCCCCAGCATTTT. Its translation is CASSLDRGNQPQHF.

The rearrangement uses TRBV28 and TRBJ1-2, with 8 bases lining up with TRBD1. Germline lookup yields CDR1 MDHEN and CDR2 SYDVKM. CDR3 length equals 15 residues. Trimming took 4 bases from V and 1 from J; bases not matched to a gene: 5. CDR3 coding DNA: TGTGCCAGCAGTTGGACAGGGAGGGGTAACTATGGCTACACCTTC. Amino acids: CASSWTGRGNYGYTF.

The chain recombines TRBV7-9 with TRBJ1-4; possibly TRBD1 for D (6 bases). The CDR3 spans 15 residues. Between the trimmed V and J ends, which lost 4 bases and 8 bases, there was a span of 17 bases. Germline CDR1 SEHNR, CDR2 FQNEAQ (reference sequence). CDR3 in amino acids: CASSSGENRGEKLFF. In nucleotides, the CDR3 is TGTGCCAGCAGCTCAGGGGAGAACAGAGGAGAAAAACTGTTTTTT.

The rearrangement uses TRBV19 and TRBJ2-5; TRBD2 aligns across 15 bases. Losses at the gene ends were 7 bases for V and 5 bases for J; bases not matched to a gene: 14. CDR1 is LNHDA, CDR2 SQIVND, per germline (reference sequence). This CDR3 contains 18 residues. CDR3 sequence reads: CASNKRTSGGASGETQYF. CDR3 DNA sequence: TGTGCCAGTAACAAGAGGACTAGCGGGGGGGCCTCTGGGGAGACCCAGTACTTC. The variable domain in full, completed from reference TRBV19 and TRBJ2-5, reads DGGITQSPKYLFRKEGQNVTLSCEQNLNHDAMYWYRQDPGQGLRLIYYSQIVNDFQKGDIAEGYSVSREKKESFPLTVTSAQKNPTAFYLCASNKRTSGGASGETQYFGPGTRLLVL.

V and J are TRBV15 and TRBJ2-1; D is perhaps TRBD1 (8 bases). Germline V gene lookup returns CDR1 LNHNV and CDR2 YYDKDF (reference sequence). V gave up 6 bases and J gave up 5 bases, with 20 bases separating them. The CDR3 is 16 amino acids. This CDR3 reads CATSQGATSADNEQFF. The DNA of the CDR3 is TGTGCCACCAGTCAGGGGGCCACTAGCGCGGACAATGAGCAGTTCTTC.

This chain connects TRBV12-2 to TRBJ2-5; the D call in the table, TRBD2, was not verified against the DNA. TRBV12-2 is a listed pseudogene. The CDR3 totals 16 residues. CDR3 protein: CASRTASGRLQETQYF. As DNA, the CDR3 is TGTGCAAGTCGCACCGCCAGCGGGAGGCTTCAAGAGACCCAGTACTTC.

This clone appeared once. The gene calls are TRBV4-1 and TRBJ2-3; 8 bases line up with TRBD2. This CDR3 comprises 18 residues. V lost 1 base and J lost 5; bases outside the gene matches: 14. Per the germline V gene, CDR1 is MGHRA and CDR2 is YSYEKL. This chain's CDR3 is CASSQALGRGGPGDTQYF. CDR3 DNA: TGCGCCAGCAGCCAAGCCTTAGGCCGGGGGGGCCCCGGAGATACGCAGTATTTT.

V is TRBV5-1 and J is TRBJ2-1, with D perhaps TRBD2 (6 bases). This CDR3 contains 15 residues. Germline values: CDR1 SGHRS, CDR2 YFSETQ. V was clipped by 1 base and J by 4 bases, with 12 bases between them. Here the CDR3 DNA reads TGCGCCAGCAGCTTGAACATCGGGAGATACAATGAGCAGTTCTTC. This codes for CASSLNIGRYNEQFF. Full variable domain (remainder filled in from reference TRBV5-1 and TRBJ2-1): KAGVTQTPRYLIKTRGQQVTLSCSPISGHRSVSWYQQTPGQGLQFLFEYFSETQRNKGNFPGRFSGRQFSNSRSEMNVSTLELGDSALYLCASSLNIGRYNEQFFGPGTRLTVL.

V usage is TRBV19 and J usage is TRBJ1-4; D is ambiguous. V lost 10 bases and J lost 4, with 13 bases in between. Germline loops: CDR1 LNHDA, CDR2 SQIVND (reference sequence). The CDR3 runs 13 residues. CDR3 nucleotide sequence: TGTGCCACAACCCACGGAGGTAATGAAAAACTGTTTTTT. Amino acids: CATTHGGNEKLFF. The whole variable domain, filled in from reference TRBV19 and TRBJ1-4, reads DGGITQSPKYLFRKEGQNVTLSCEQNLNHDAMYWYRQDPGQGLRLIYYSQIVNDFQKGDIAEGYSVSREKKESFPLTVTSAQKNPTAFYLCATTHGGNEKLFFGSGTQLSVL.

This clone was seen more than once but under ten times. The chain recombines TRBV10-3 with TRBJ1-4; TRBD1 is a possible D gene (5 bases). Trimming removed 0 bases from V and 7 bases from J, with 9 bases in between. Germline V gene lookup returns CDR1 ENHRY and CDR2 SYGVKD. The length of the CDR3 is 14 residues. The CDR3 loop is CAISESRGLEKLFF. DNA for the CDR3: TGTGCCATCAGTGAGTCCCGGGGACTTGAAAAACTGTTTTTT.

This CDR3 is CASSRDRDAGELFF. The CDR3 DNA reads as TGTGCCAGTAGCCGGGACAGGGACGCCGGGGAGCTGTTTTTT. The chain couples TRBV19 to TRBJ2-2; 9 positions agree with TRBD1. After removal of 6 bases from V and 6 bases from J, the junction contained 5 bases not matched to a gene. There are 14 residues in the CDR3. Germline V CDR1 and CDR2: LNHDA, SQIVND (reference sequence).

This clone has just one count. The chain carries TRBV5-4 and TRBJ2-5, with D maybe TRBD1 (7 bases). The CDR3 sequence is 15 residues long. CDR1 is SGHNT, CDR2 YYREEE, per germline (reference sequence). Trimming shortened V by 0 bases and J by 2 bases, and 11 bases separated the two germline ends. The CDR3 loop reads CASSLVAGGQETQYF. DNA of the CDR3: TGTGCCAGCAGCTTGGTGGCAGGGGGGCAAGAGACCCAGTACTTC.